The T cell receptor beta chain under discussion was sequenced for a study of T cells in localized non-small cell lung cancer. This CDR3 spans 15 amino acids. Germline lookup yields CDR1 SGHTA and CDR2 FQGNSA. The V end lost 5 bases, the J end lost 5 bases, and 16 bases lay between the germline ends. Findings and limits, study-wide: Uninvolved adjacent lung showed higher T cell clonality than tumor. Heterogeneity is still possible, as just one tumor region was sequenced.

Here immunoSEQ multiplex PCR was the method, and the copy in TCRdb shows in-frame clones only, minus some. The sample carries more than 100,000 clones, more than 70% recorded once. A word on this clone: The target antigen is unknown.

The rearrangement uses TRBV7-2 and TRBJ1-5; TRBD1 is a possible D gene (5 bases). Sequencing used peripheral blood, obtained before any cancer treatment. The TCR comes from a female donor older than 55 with stage I lung adenocarcinoma. This CDR3 reads CASSPRWGGDQPQHF. The CDR3 DNA sequence: TGTGCCAGCAGCCCCCGATGGGGGGGAGATCAGCCCCAGCATTTT.